This TCR beta chain was sequenced for a study of blood T cell repertoires in COVID-19. Turning to the study itself: Some COVID-19 samples were acute and others convalescent; all came from the United States, Italy and Spain.

TCRdb's copy holds only in-frame clones and misses some; the assay was immunoSEQ multiplex PCR. This table has 200,000 to 300,000 clones, approximately 90% appearing once. The source material was peripheral blood. This TCR was sampled from a middle-aged woman with acute or convalescent COVID-19.

The CDR3 DNA reads TGTGCCAGCAGCTTAGAACGGGGTAATCAGCCCCAGCATTTT. Amino acid sequence: CASSLERGNQPQHF. The rearrangement joins TRBV7-9 to TRBJ1-5; the D is unclear. V lost 1 base and J 4 bases, leaving 8 bases between the germline ends. CDR3 length: 14 residues. From germline, CDR1 is SEHNR and CDR2 FQNEAQ (reference sequence).